These 20 T cell receptor beta chains came from one sample sequenced in a study of OX40 agonist ivuxolimab in advanced cancers. Only in-frame clones appear in the TCRdb table, and some are missing; sequencing was by immunoSEQ multiplex PCR. The sample carries about 58,000 clones, approximately 82% recorded once. Material: CD4+ or CD8+ T cells sorted from blood, obtained in a trial of the OX40 agonist ivuxolimab. These receptors were collected from an adult with an advanced solid tumor such as melanoma, head and neck, liver or kidney cancer.

The chain is built from TRBV27 and TRBJ2-3; 13 positions match TRBD2. V lost 4 bases, J lost 4 bases, and 8 bases stayed unmatched. The CDR3 has 17 amino acids. Per the germline V gene, CDR1 is MNHEY and CDR2 is SMNVEV (reference sequence). DNA for the CDR3: TGTGCCAGCAGTTCGCGGACTAGCGGGGGTCTGGCAGATACGCAGTATTTT. Translating gives CASSSRTSGGLADTQYF.

This clone appeared a single time. The rearrangement uses TRBV5-8 and TRBJ2-5; no firm D call. Germline CDR1 is SGHTS and CDR2 is YDEGEE. The CDR3 has 13 amino acids. V lost 4 bases, J lost 4 bases, and 11 bases lay in between. The CDR3 is CASSTTNLETQYF. The CDR3 nucleotides are TGTGCCAGCAGCACGACCAATTTAGAGACCCAGTACTTC.

The chain is built from TRBV30 and TRBJ2-2; perhaps D is TRBD1 or TRBD2 (5 bases each). The CDR3 extends over 14 amino acids. CDR1 and CDR2 (germline): GTSNPN, SVGIG (reference sequence). V shed 0 bases and J shed 4 bases, with 9 bases lying between them. CDR3 amino acids: CAWSVGVGTGELFF. CDR3 DNA: TGTGCCTGGAGTGTGGGGGTTGGCACCGGGGAGCTGTTTTTT.

The rearrangement links TRBV4-2 to TRBJ1-6, with D maybe TRBD1 (5 bases). Trimming took off 0 bases at V and 16 bases at J, with 16 bases between the two ends. Germline loops: CDR1 LGHNA, CDR2 YNFKEQ. The CDR3 has 14 amino acids. DNA for the CDR3: TGTGCCAGCAGCCAAGATCAGTCGAGGGGCTCTCTCCACTTT. Its protein is CASSQDQSRGSLHF.

V gene TRBV19 combines with J gene TRBJ2-5, with D unresolved. The V and J ends lost 5 bases and 2 bases respectively, with 6 bases between them. The CDR3 runs 12 residues. In germline, CDR1 is LNHDA, CDR2 SQIVND (reference sequence). DNA of the CDR3: TGTGCCAGTAGTCCGAATCAAGAGACCCAGTACTTC. Translating it yields CASSPNQETQYF. Supplemented by reference TRBV19 and TRBJ2-5, the full variable domain reads DGGITQSPKYLFRKEGQNVTLSCEQNLNHDAMYWYRQDPGQGLRLIYYSQIVNDFQKGDIAEGYSVSREKKESFPLTVTSAQKNPTAFYLCASSPNQETQYFGPGTRLLVL.

The chain links TRBV7-9 to TRBJ2-1, with D tentatively TRBD1 (6 bases). CDR1 is SEHNR and CDR2 is FQNEAQ in the germline V gene (reference sequence). The length of the CDR3 is 15 residues. The V end was cut by 1 base, the J end by 8 bases, with 15 bases between. The CDR3 region is CASSLGAGELDEQFF. The CDR3 nucleotides read TGTGCCAGCAGCTTAGGGGCAGGGGAATTGGATGAGCAGTTCTTC.

This clone came up a few times. The genes are TRBV19 and TRBJ1-5, with D possibly TRBD1 on 6 matching bases. The V and J ends lost 7 bases and 6 bases respectively, with 19 bases between them. The germline gives CDR1 LNHDA, CDR2 SQIVND (reference sequence). This CDR3 spans 15 amino acids. This chain's CDR3 is CASTEGQHEFQPQHF. The CDR3 DNA follows: TGTGCCAGTACCGAAGGACAGCACGAGTTTCAGCCCCAGCATTTT.

This chain connects TRBV7-2 to TRBJ1-2; 8 bases line up with TRBD1. V shed 5 bases and J 7 bases; nucleotides not matched to a gene: 6. The CDR3 consists of 13 residues. CDR1 SGHTA and CDR2 FQGNSA come from the germline V gene. As DNA, the CDR3 is TGTGCCAGCAGCCCCGACAGGGGTAGTGGCTACACCTTC. Residues: CASSPDRGSGYTF.

This clone has only one observation. This chain connects TRBV30 to TRBJ2-5; TRBD1 might be the D (5 bases). V lost 3 bases and J lost 7, with 21 bases in between. CDR3 size: 15 residues. The V gene's germline CDR1 is GTSNPN and CDR2 SVGIG (reference sequence). CDR3 in DNA: TGTGCCTGGAGGCCAACCTCCCCCTCCACAGGGACCCAGTACTTC. Its protein is CAWRPTSPSTGTQYF.

The chain employs TRBV4-1 and TRBJ2-7, with D perhaps given as TRBD1 or TRBD2 (5 bases each). Between the trimmed V and J ends, which lost 0 bases and 12 bases, there was a span of 15 bases. Germline V gene data show CDR1 as MGHRA and CDR2 as YSYEKL. The CDR3 extends over 13 amino acids. The CDR3 DNA is TGCGCCAGCAGCCAAGATCCCTGGGACCCTCCGTACTTC. It translates to CASSQDPWDPPYF.

The chain couples TRBV28 to TRBJ1-2, with 8 bases lining up with TRBD1. CDR3 length: 13 amino acids. V shed 5 bases, J shed 8 bases, and the junction held 7 bases outside the gene matches. Germline V gene sequence: CDR1 MDHEN, CDR2 SYDVKM. CDR3 DNA sequence: TGTGCCAGCAGTGTAGGACAGGGTGAAGGCTACACCTTC. Translation gives CASSVGQGEGYTF.

The V gene is TRBV2, the J gene TRBJ2-2; 7 positions match TRBD1. Germline lookup yields CDR1 SNHLY and CDR2 FYNNEI. The CDR3 sequence is 16 residues long. Trimming at V came to 6 bases and at J to 9 bases, leaving 16 bases not matched to a gene. The DNA of the CDR3 is TGTGCCAGCAGCCTCACAACAGGGGCGAATGGACGGGAGCTGTTTTTT. This codes for CASSLTTGANGRELFF.

V is TRBV4-2 and J is TRBJ1-1; TRBD1 aligns across 8 bases. The CDR3 is 15 residues long. Looked up from germline, CDR1 is LGHNA and CDR2 is YNFKEQ. Unmatched junction bases numbered 3, after V lost 3 bases and J lost 0 bases. The CDR3 loop reads CASSHPTGVNTEAFF. In DNA, the CDR3 is TGTGCCAGCAGCCATCCGACAGGGGTGAACACTGAAGCTTTCTTT.

The chain links TRBV6-6 to TRBJ2-5; D perhaps matches TRBD1 (5 bases). In germline, CDR1 is MNHNY, CDR2 SVGAGI (reference sequence). Trimming left V 0 bases short and J 4 bases short, with 15 bases between. This CDR3 has 16 residues. CDR3 sequence reads: CASSYSPTDFVETQYF. The CDR3 region has the DNA TGTGCCAGCAGTTACTCACCGACAGATTTCGTAGAGACCCAGTACTTC.

A note on this clone: A read error may produce the germline difference seen at one junction end. V is TRBV7-3 and J is TRBJ1-1; TRBD1 agrees at 8 bases. The CDR3 extends over 12 amino acids. CDR1 and CDR2 (germline): SGHTA, FQGTGA. Here the CDR3 reads CASSSPDREIIF. The DNA of the CDR3 is TGTGCCAGCAGTTCCCCGGACAGGGAGATAATCTTT.

This rearrangement joins TRBV7-2 to TRBJ1-2, with D hard to call. The CDR3 length is 12 residues. Trimming took 2 bases from V and 6 from J, leaving 7 bases between them. Germline CDR1 SGHTA, CDR2 FQGNSA. CDR3 amino acids: CASSLQADGYTF. The CDR3 DNA reads as TGTGCCAGCAGCTTACAGGCAGATGGCTACACCTTC.

The rearrangement links TRBV18 to TRBJ2-1, with 11 bases that match TRBD1. V shed 5 bases and J 6 bases; nucleotides not matched to a gene: 0. Germline V gene data show CDR1 as KGHSH and CDR2 as LQKENI. The CDR3 has 13 amino acids. CDR3: CASSGTGGNEQFF. The CDR3 nucleotides read TGTGCCAGCTCAGGGACAGGGGGCAATGAGCAGTTCTTC.

The CDR3 loop reads CASSSYRGGSSETQYF. The CDR3, as DNA: TGTGCCAGCAGCTCCTATCGCGGGGGTTCATCAGAGACCCAGTACTTC. The V gene is TRBV7-2, the J gene TRBJ2-5; 7 nucleotides align to TRBD2. The V gene's germline CDR1 is SGHTA and CDR2 FQGNSA. Germline trimming cut 4 bases from V and 4 bases from J; bases unmatched to any gene: 12. The CDR3 length is 16 residues.

The J gene is TRBJ2-7, the V gene TRBV6-5; 11 bases align to TRBD2. After removal of 2 bases from V and 1 base from J, the junction contained 4 bases not matched to a gene. The length of the CDR3 is 16 residues. CDR1 is MNHEY, CDR2 SVGAGI, per germline. CDR3 sequence reads: CASSYAGTSGSYEQYF. The CDR3, as DNA: TGTGCCAGCAGTTACGCCGGGACTAGCGGTTCCTACGAGCAGTACTTC.

This clone was seen a single time. The rearrangement joins TRBV4-1 to TRBJ1-3; no clear D gene. CDR1 and CDR2 (germline): MGHRA, YSYEKL. V gave up 1 base and J gave up 0 bases, with 7 bases separating them. This CDR3 is built from 15 residues. The CDR3 is CASSQAAFSGNTIYF. CDR3 nucleotides: TGCGCCAGCAGCCAAGCAGCGTTCTCTGGAAACACCATATATTTT.